Below are 19 T cell receptor beta chains sequenced from a single sample in a study of blood T cells in healthy people across ages. It was with a sample-barcoded 5' primer and a J-beta primer mix that a second PCR of roughly 6 to 12 cycles was run. TCRdb re-derived calls from the 5' RACE reads in MiXCR, one entry per CDR3 protein. The sample records around 1.7 million distinct CDR3 sequences, 28% being singletons. Material for sequencing was blood. The receptors were gathered from a woman aged 30 to 39 in good health.

This rearrangement joins TRBV29-1 to TRBJ2-7, with D maybe TRBD2 (5 bases). In germline, CDR1 is SQVTM, CDR2 ANQGSEA. The CDR3 is made up of 12 amino acids. V lost 4 bases and J 5 bases, leaving 12 bases between the germline ends. CDR3 loop: CSVVWAGDEQYF. CDR3 nucleotides: TGCAGCGTTGTTTGGGCGGGCGACGAGCAGTACTTC.

V usage is TRBV5-1 and J usage is TRBJ2-3, with D perhaps matching TRBD2 (6 bases). The CDR3 is 16 residues long. CDR1 and CDR2 (germline): SGHRS, YFSETQ. V gave up 0 bases and J gave up 1 base, with 12 bases separating them. The chain's CDR3 is CASSLEIADRTDTQYF. CDR3 coding DNA: TGCGCCAGCAGCTTGGAAATAGCGGACCGCACAGATACGCAGTATTTT.

As regards this clonotype: A much larger clone differs by one base, so this may be a read error. The rearrangement links TRBV20-1 to TRBJ2-5, with TRBD1 identical over 10 bases. The last part of the DNA fits TRBJ2-7 better; the J call may be wrong. Germline lookup yields CDR1 DFQATT and CDR2 SNEGSKA (reference sequence). This CDR3 is 12 amino acids long. CDR3 bases: TGCGGTGCTAATCGGGACAGGGGCGAGCAGTACTTC. Residues: CGANRDRGEQYF.

The rearrangement uses TRBV12-3 or TRBV12-4 and TRBJ2-7, with 7 bases matching TRBD1. The CDR3 is 14 amino acids. With V trimmed by 5 bases and J by 7 bases, 11 bases remained unmatched. CDR3 region: CASSPLQGLGEQYF. CDR3 sequence (DNA): TGTGCCAGCAGTCCCCTACAGGGGCTGGGGGAGCAGTACTTC.

The genes are TRBV2 and TRBJ2-2, with D uncertain. The germline V gene encodes CDR1 SNHLY and CDR2 FYNNEI. CDR3 length equals 14 residues. V was clipped by 6 bases and J by 6 bases, with 14 bases between them. The CDR3 reads CASRIELVAGELFF. The DNA for the CDR3 is TGTGCCAGCAGAATAGAGCTAGTCGCCGGGGAGCTGTTTTTT. Full variable domain (outside the CDR3, taken from reference TRBV2 and TRBJ2-2): EPEVTQTPSHQVTQMGQEVILRCVPISNHLYFYWYRQILGQKVEFLVSFYNNEISEKSEIFDDQFSVERPDGSNFTLKIRSTKLEDSAMYFCASRIELVAGELFFGEGSRLTVL.

The J gene is TRBJ2-7, the V gene TRBV6-1, with D possibly being TRBD2 (6 bases). The germline gives CDR1 MNHNS, CDR2 SASEGT. The length of the CDR3 is 13 residues. Between the trimmed V and J ends, which lost 4 bases and 4 bases, there was a span of 11 bases. CDR3 nucleotide sequence: TGTGCCAGCAGTGTGGACTACCGTTACGAGCAGTACTTC. It codes for CASSVDYRYEQYF.

The gene calls are TRBV29-1 and TRBJ2-5; the D gene is possibly TRBD2 (5 bases). V lost 7 bases to trimming and J lost 4 bases, with 13 bases between them. The CDR3 has 12 amino acids. CDR1 SQVTM and CDR2 ANQGSEA come from the germline V gene. CDR3 sequence reads: CSAEVSAETQYF. The CDR3 coding sequence is TGCAGCGCCGAGGTTAGCGCAGAGACCCAGTACTTC. The full variable domain, completed using reference TRBV29-1 and TRBJ2-5, is SAVISQKPSRDICQRGTSLTIQCQVDSQVTMMFWYRQQPGQSLTLIATANQGSEATYESGFVIDKFPISRPNLTFSTLTVSNMSPEDSSIYLCSAEVSAETQYFGPGTRLLVL.

On this clonotype itself: This may be a read error, as it is one base from a much larger clone. The gene calls are TRBV29-1 and TRBJ2-5, with D tentatively TRBD1 (5 bases). The CDR3 consists of 13 residues. The germline V and J ends were trimmed by 5 bases and 11 bases, with 21 bases remaining between them. In germline, CDR1 is SQVTM, CDR2 ANQGSEA. CDR3 protein: CSVRKVRVSEQYF. CDR3 coding DNA: TGCAGCGTTCGTAAGGTCAGGGTGAGTGAGCAGTACTTC.

This clonotype was picked up a small number of times. The J gene is TRBJ1-2, the V gene TRBV12-3 or TRBV12-4; 7 bases are shared with TRBD1. V gave up 3 bases and J gave up 3 bases; unmatched junction bases: 4. The CDR3 consists of 14 residues. Here the CDR3 reads CASSFGDSDYGYTF. CDR3 DNA sequence: TGTGCCAGCAGTTTCGGGGACAGTGACTATGGCTACACCTTC.

Worth noting for this clonotype: A single base separates this from a much larger clone, so it may be a read error. The chain couples TRBV6-2 or TRBV6-3 to TRBJ2-7, with D possibly matching TRBD1 (5 bases). Germline CDR1 reads MNHEY; CDR2 reads SVGEGT. The CDR3 runs 14 residues. The CDR3 loop reads CASSRTPTVYERYF. The CDR3, as DNA: TGTGCCAGCAGCCGAACACCGACAGTCTACGAGCGGTACTTC.

The gene calls are TRBV7-2 and TRBJ2-5; 7 bases align to TRBD2. Germline V CDR1 and CDR2: SGHTA, FQGNSA. There are 15 residues in the CDR3. Trimming took 6 bases from V and 1 from J; bases not matched to a gene: 8. CDR3 region: CASSLRGRSQETQYF. The CDR3 bases are TGTGCCAGCAGTCTGCGGGGGAGGTCCCAAGAGACCCAGTACTTC.

This clonotype was found a few times. The CDR3 DNA reads as TGTGCCAGCAGCCTCCCGGGTAGTGGCCACAATGAGCAGTTCTTC. This translates into CASSLPGSGHNEQFF. This chain joins TRBV5-5 and TRBJ2-1, with unresolved D. This CDR3 contains 15 residues. V lost 4 bases and J lost 5, with 16 bases in between. Germline V CDR1 and CDR2: SGHKS, YYEKEE (reference sequence).

The chain uses TRBV5-4 and TRBJ2-5; 8 bases align to TRBD2. The CDR3 consists of 14 residues. The germline gives CDR1 SGHNT, CDR2 YYREEE (reference sequence). Trimming at V came to 4 bases and at J to 4 bases, leaving 6 bases not matched to a gene. CDR3 sequence (DNA): TGTGCCAGCAGCAGGGGACTAGTAGCAGAGACCCAGTACTTC. Protein sequence: CASSRGLVAETQYF.

This clonotype was seen a few times. It may be a read error: a sequence one base away is much more abundant. The chain is built from TRBV29-1 and TRBJ2-3; no reliable D call. The CDR3 is 11 residues long. V shed 2 bases and J shed 5 bases, with 5 bases lying between them. Germline CDR1 SQVTM, CDR2 ANQGSEA. DNA for the CDR3: TGCAGCGTTGAAACGGGAGATACGCAGTATTTT. This codes for CSVETGDTQYF.

V usage is TRBV28 and J usage is TRBJ1-5, with D uncertain. Trimming removed 2 bases from V and 2 bases from J, with 10 bases in between. CDR1 MDHEN and CDR2 SYDVKM come from the germline V gene. This CDR3 spans 15 amino acids. The CDR3 region has the DNA TGTGCCAGCAGTTTAAAACCCCAGGGCAATCAGCCCCAGCATTTT. This gives the protein CASSLKPQGNQPQHF.

This clonotype was found a few times. This sequence joins TRBV20-1 and TRBJ2-7; 8 nucleotides align to TRBD1. The length of the CDR3 is 13 residues. Germline CDR1 is DFQATT and CDR2 is SNEGSKA (reference sequence). Trimming removed 6 bases from V and 7 bases from J; junction bases left unmatched: 11. The CDR3 DNA reads TGCAGTGCCTTAGTCCCGGGACAGGTTGAGCAGTACTTC. This sequence encodes CSALVPGQVEQYF.

This clonotype was seen ten or more times. J is TRBJ2-7 and V is TRBV20-1, with 8 bases matching TRBD2. The germline V gene encodes CDR1 DFQATT and CDR2 SNEGSKA (reference sequence). The CDR3 totals 15 residues. The V gene end was trimmed by 6 bases and the J gene end by 4 bases; junction bases not matched to a gene: 14. Written as DNA, the CDR3 is TGCAGTGCAGAGAGGGGTGCGGGAGGTCGATACGAGCAGTACTTC. It translates to CSAERGAGGRYEQYF.

V is TRBV6-5 and J is TRBJ1-1; D not resolved. CDR1 and CDR2 (germline): MNHEY, SVGAGI. This CDR3 is built from 16 residues. Trimming took 5 bases from V and 0 from J, leaving 16 bases between them. In nucleotides, the CDR3 is TGTGCCAGCAGTACTAGAGGGAGGGCCCTGAACACTGAAGCTTTCTTT. Protein product: CASSTRGRALNTEAFF.

This clonotype was recorded many times. This chain uses TRBV7-6 with TRBJ1-4; possible D gene TRBD1, 5 bases. Deletions cut 5 bases from V and 7 bases from J, with 14 bases between. Germline CDR1 SGHVS, CDR2 FNYEAQ. This CDR3 comprises 14 residues. The CDR3 spells CASSPAPGGEKLFF. DNA for the CDR3: TGTGCCAGCAGCCCGGCCCCGGGGGGTGAAAAACTGTTTTTT.